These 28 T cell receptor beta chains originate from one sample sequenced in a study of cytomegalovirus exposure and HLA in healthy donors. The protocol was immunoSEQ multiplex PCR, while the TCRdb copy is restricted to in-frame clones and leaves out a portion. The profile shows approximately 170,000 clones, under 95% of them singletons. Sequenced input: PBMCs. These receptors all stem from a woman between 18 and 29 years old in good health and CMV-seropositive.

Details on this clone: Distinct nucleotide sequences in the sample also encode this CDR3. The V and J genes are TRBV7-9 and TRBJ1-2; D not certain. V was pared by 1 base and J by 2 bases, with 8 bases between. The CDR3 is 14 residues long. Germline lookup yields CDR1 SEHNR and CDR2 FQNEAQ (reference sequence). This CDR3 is CASSLVGGNYGYTF. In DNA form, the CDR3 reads TGTGCCAGCAGCTTAGTAGGAGGGAACTATGGCTACACCTTC.

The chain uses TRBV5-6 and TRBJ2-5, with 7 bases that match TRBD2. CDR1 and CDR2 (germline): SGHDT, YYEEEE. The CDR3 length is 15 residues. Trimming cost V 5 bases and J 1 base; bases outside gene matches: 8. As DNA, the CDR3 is TGTGCCAGCAGAATGGAGCGGGAAGGCCAAGAGACCCAGTACTTC. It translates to CASRMEREGQETQYF.

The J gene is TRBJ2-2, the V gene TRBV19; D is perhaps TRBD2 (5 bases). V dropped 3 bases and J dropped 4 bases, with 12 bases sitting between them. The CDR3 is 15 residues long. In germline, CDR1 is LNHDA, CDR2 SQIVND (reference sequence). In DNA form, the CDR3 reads TGTGCCAGTAGTATTCGGGGTCTCATCACCGGGGAGCTGTTTTTT. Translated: CASSIRGLITGELFF.

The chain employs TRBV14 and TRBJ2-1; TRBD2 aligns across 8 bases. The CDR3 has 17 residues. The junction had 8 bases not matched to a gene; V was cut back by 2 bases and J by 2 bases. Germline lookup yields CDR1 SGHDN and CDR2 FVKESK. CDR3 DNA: TGTGCCAGCAGCCAACTGGGGGGACTAGTCGCCTACAATGAGCAGTTCTTC. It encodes CASSQLGGLVAYNEQFF.

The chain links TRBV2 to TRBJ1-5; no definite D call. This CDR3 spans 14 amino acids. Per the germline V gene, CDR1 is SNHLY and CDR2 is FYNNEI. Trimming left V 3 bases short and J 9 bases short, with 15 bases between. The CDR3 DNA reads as TGTGCCAGCAGTGAGTCGCGTGGTTTTGCGCCCCAGCATTTT. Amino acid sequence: CASSESRGFAPQHF.

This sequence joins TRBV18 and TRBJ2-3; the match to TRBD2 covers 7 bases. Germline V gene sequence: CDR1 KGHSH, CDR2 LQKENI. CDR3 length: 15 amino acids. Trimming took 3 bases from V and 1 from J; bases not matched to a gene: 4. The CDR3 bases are TGTGCCAGCTCACCTTCGGCGGGGGGCACAGATACGCAGTATTTT. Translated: CASSPSAGGTDTQYF.

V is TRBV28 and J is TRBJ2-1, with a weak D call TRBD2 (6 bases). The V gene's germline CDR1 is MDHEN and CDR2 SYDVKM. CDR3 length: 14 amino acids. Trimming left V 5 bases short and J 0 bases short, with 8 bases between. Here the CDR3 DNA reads TGTGCCAGCAGTATGGGGGGCTCCTACAATGAGCAGTTCTTC. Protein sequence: CASSMGGSYNEQFF.

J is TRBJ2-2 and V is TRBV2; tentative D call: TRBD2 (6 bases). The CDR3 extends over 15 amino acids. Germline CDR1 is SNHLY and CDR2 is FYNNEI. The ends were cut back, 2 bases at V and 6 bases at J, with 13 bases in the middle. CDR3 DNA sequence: TGTGCCAGCAGTGAAACGGGGGTGGTGGCCGGGGAGCTGTTTTTT. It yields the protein CASSETGVVAGELFF. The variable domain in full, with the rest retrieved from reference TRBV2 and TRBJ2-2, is EPEVTQTPSHQVTQMGQEVILRCVPISNHLYFYWYRQILGQKVEFLVSFYNNEISEKSEIFDDQFSVERPDGSNFTLKIRSTKLEDSAMYFCASSETGVVAGELFFGEGSRLTVL.

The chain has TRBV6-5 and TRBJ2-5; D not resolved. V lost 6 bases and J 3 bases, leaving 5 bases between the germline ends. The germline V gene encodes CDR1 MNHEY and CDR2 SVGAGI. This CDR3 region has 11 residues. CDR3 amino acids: CASRSEETQYF. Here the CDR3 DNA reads TGTGCCAGCAGGTCAGAAGAGACCCAGTACTTC.

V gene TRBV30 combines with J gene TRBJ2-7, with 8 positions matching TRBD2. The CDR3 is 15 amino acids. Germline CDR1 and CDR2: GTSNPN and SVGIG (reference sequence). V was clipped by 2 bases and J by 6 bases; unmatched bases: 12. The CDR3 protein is CAWSPLPGGQVEQYF. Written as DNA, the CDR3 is TGTGCCTGGAGTCCCCTTCCGGGGGGGCAGGTCGAGCAGTACTTC.

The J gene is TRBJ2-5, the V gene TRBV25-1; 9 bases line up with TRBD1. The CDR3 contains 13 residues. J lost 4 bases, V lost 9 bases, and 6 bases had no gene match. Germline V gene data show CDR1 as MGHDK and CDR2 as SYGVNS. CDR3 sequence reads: CARLGQGGETQYF. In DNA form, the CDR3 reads TGTGCCAGATTGGGACAGGGTGGAGAGACCCAGTACTTC.

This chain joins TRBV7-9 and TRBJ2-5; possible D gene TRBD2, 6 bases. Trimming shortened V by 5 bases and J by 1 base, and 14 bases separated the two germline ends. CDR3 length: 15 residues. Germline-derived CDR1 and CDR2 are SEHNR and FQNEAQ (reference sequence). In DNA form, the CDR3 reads TGTGCCAGCAGCCCTTGGGGCGGGGCCCAAGAGACCCAGTACTTC. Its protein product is CASSPWGGAQETQYF.

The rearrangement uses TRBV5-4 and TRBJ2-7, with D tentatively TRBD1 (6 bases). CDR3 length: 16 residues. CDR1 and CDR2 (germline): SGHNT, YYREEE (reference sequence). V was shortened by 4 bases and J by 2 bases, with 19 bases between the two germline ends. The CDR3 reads CASSPDGGEVAYEQYF. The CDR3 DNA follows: TGTGCCAGCAGCCCCGATGGGGGCGAAGTTGCCTACGAGCAGTACTTC.

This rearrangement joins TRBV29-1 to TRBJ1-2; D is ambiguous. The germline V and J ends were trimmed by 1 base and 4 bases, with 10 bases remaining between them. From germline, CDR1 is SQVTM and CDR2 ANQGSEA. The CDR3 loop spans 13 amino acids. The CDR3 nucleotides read TGCAGCGTTGAAGGTTCAGGTAGCTATGGCTACACCTTC. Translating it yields CSVEGSGSYGYTF.

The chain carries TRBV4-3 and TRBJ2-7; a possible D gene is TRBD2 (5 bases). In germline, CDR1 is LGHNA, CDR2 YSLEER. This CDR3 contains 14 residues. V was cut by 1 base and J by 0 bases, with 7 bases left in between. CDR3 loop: CASSQVGSSYEQYF. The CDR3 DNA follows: TGCGCCAGCAGCCAAGTAGGGAGCTCCTACGAGCAGTACTTC.

The CDR3 loop reads CSVANWSSSYNEQFF. The DNA for the CDR3 is TGCAGCGTTGCTAACTGGAGTAGCTCCTACAATGAGCAGTTCTTC. The chain employs TRBV29-1 and TRBJ2-1; no firm D call. Trimming took 4 bases from V and 0 from J, leaving 13 bases between them. Germline CDR1 reads SQVTM; CDR2 reads ANQGSEA. The CDR3 has 15 amino acids.

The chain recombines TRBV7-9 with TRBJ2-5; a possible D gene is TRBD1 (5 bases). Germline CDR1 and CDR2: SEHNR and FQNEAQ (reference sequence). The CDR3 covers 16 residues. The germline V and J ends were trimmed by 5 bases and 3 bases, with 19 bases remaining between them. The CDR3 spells CASSEFRVRAEETQYF. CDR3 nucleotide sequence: TGTGCCAGCAGCGAATTCAGGGTTCGCGCGGAAGAGACCCAGTACTTC.

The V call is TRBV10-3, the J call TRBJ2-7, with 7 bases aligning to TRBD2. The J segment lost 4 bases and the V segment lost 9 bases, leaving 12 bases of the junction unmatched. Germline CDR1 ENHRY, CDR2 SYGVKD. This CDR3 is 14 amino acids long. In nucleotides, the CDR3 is TGTGCCATTCGGCTTGGACTAGAGTTTTACGAGCAGTACTTC. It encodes CAIRLGLEFYEQYF.

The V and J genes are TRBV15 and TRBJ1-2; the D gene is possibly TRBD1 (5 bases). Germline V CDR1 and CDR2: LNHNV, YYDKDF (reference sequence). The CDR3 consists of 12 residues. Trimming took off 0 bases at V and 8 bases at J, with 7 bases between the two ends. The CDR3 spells CATSRDREGYTF. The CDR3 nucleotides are TGTGCCACCAGCAGAGACAGGGAAGGCTACACCTTC.

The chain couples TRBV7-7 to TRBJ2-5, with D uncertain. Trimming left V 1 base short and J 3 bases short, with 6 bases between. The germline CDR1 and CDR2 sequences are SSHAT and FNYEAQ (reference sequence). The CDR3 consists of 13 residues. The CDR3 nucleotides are TGTGCCAGCAGCTTAGTGGCAGAAGAGACCCAGTACTTC. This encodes CASSLVAEETQYF.

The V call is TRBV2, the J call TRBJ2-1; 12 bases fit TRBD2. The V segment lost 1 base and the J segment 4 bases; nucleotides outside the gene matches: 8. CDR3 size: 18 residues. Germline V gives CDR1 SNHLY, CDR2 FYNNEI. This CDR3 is CASSEGASGRVAYNEQFF. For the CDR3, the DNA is TGTGCCAGCAGTGAAGGGGCTAGCGGGAGGGTTGCGTACAATGAGCAGTTCTTC.

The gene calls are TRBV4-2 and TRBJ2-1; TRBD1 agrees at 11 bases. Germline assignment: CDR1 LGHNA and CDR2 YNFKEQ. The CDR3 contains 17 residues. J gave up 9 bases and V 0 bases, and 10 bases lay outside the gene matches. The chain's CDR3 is CASSQDQGQGAYSEQFF. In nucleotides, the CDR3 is TGTGCCAGCAGCCAAGATCAAGGACAGGGGGCGTATAGTGAGCAGTTCTTC.

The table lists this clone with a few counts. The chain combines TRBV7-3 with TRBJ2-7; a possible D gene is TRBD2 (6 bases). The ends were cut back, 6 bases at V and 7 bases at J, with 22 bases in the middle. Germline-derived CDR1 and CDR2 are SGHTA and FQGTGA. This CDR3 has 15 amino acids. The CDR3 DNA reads TGTGCCAGCAGTTACCACTGGGCGGGGTGGCAGGAGCAGTACTTC. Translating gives CASSYHWAGWQEQYF. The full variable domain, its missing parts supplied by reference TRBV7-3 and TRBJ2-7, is GAGVSQTPSNKVTEKGKYVELRCDPISGHTALYWYRQSLGQGPEFLIYFQGTGAADDSGLPNDRFFAVRPEGSVSTLKIQRTERGDSAVYLCASSYHWAGWQEQYFGPGTRLTVT.

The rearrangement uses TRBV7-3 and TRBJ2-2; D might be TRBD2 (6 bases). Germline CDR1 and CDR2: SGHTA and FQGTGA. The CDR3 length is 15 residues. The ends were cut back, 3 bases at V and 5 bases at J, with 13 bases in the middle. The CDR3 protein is CASSLRRAGTGELFF. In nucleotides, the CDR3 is TGTGCCAGCAGCTTGAGGCGGGCGGGAACCGGGGAGCTGTTTTTT.

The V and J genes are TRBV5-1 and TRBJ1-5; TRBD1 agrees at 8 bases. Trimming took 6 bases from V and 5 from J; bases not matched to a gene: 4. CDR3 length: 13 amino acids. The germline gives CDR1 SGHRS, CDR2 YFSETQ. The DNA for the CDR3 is TGCGCCAGCACCGACAGGGGATATCAGCCCCAGCATTTT. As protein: CASTDRGYQPQHF.

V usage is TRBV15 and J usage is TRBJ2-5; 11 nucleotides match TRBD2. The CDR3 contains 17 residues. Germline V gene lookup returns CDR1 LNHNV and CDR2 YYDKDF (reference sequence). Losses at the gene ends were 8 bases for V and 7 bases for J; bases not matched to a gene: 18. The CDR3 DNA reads TGTGCCACCGGAGGGCTAGGACTAGCGGGCTATGAAGGGACCCAGTACTTC. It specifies CATGGLGLAGYEGTQYF. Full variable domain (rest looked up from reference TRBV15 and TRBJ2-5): DAMVIQNPRYQVTQFGKPVTLSCSQTLNHNVMYWYQQKSSQAPKLLFHYYDKDFNNEADTPDNFQSRRPNTSFCFLDIRSPGLGDTAMYLCATGGLGLAGYEGTQYFGPGTRLLVL.

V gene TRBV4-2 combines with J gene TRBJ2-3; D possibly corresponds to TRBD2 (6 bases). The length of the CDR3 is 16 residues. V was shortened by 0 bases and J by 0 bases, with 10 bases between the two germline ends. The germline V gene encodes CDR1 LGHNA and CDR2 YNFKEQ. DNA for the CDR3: TGTGCCAGCAGCCAAGATTGGGGAGGTAGCACAGATACGCAGTATTTT. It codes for CASSQDWGGSTDTQYF.

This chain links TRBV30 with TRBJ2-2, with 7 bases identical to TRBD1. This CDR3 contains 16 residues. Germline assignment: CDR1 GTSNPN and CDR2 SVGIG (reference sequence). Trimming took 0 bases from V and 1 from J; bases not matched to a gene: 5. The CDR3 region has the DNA TGTGCCTGGAGTGTACGTTGGACAGGGAACACCGGGGAGCTGTTTTTT. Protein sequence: CAWSVRWTGNTGELFF.